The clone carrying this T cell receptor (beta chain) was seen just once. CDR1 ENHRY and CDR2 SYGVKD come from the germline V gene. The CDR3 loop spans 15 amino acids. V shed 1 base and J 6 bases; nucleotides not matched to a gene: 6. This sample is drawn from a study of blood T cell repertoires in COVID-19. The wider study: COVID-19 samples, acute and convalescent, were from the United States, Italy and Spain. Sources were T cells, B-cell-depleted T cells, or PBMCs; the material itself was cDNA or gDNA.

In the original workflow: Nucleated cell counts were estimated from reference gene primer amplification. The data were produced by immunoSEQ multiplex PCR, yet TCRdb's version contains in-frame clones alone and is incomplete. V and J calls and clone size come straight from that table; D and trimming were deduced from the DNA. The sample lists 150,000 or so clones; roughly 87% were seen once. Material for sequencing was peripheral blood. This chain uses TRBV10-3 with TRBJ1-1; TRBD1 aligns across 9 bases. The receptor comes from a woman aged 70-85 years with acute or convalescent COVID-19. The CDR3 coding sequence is TGTGCCATCAGTGAGTTCCTGACAGGGGGGTCTGAAGCTTTCTTT. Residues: CAISEFLTGGSEAFF.